This T cell receptor (beta chain) was recorded in a study of blood T cell repertoires in COVID-19. On the study more broadly: COVID-19 samples, acute and convalescent, were from the United States, Italy and Spain. PBMCs, B-cell-depleted T cells, or T cells were the source of the cDNA or gDNA that made up the material.

A Seattle source enrolled patients during active infection and followed them longitudinally. This CDR3 has 15 amino acids. Trimming cost V 0 bases and J 4 bases, with 12 bases left between them. CDR1 MGHRA and CDR2 YSYEKL come from the germline V gene. As handled by the study authors: Cell counts per sample came from amplifying reference gene primers. The data were produced by immunoSEQ multiplex PCR, yet TCRdb's version contains in-frame clones alone and is incomplete. The V and J calls and clone size were taken over from that table, and D and trimming were inferred from the DNA. The sample yields around 260,000 clones, about nine tenths seen once.

Sequenced: peripheral blood. The chain has TRBV4-1 and TRBJ1-2, with a tentative D call TRBD1 (5 bases). This TCR was sampled from a person under 35 with COVID-19, enrolled during active disease. This chain's CDR3 is CASSQEKGLGYGYTF. CDR3 coding DNA: TGCGCCAGCAGCCAAGAAAAGGGACTAGGCTATGGCTACACCTTC.